These 22 T cell receptor beta chains originate from one sample sequenced in a study of CD8+ T cells in alopecia areata. cDNA prepared by RNA extraction and subsequent reverse transcription served as the template for sequencing. Sequencing used immunoSEQ multiplex PCR; TCRdb keeps in-frame clones, though not all of them. Of some 190,000 clones in the sample, around 60% were seen once. Treatment defined: oral pan-JAK inhibitor, 5-10 mg twice daily. Source: CD4+ T cells sorted from blood, taken between weeks 49 and 50, from a patient treated with tofacitinib. The receptors originated from a human donor with alopecia areata.

The chain has TRBV7-8 and TRBJ2-5, with D possibly being TRBD2 (5 bases). The CDR3 has 15 residues. The ends were cut back, 5 bases at V and 2 bases at J, with 15 bases in the middle. Germline V lookup: CDR1 SGHVS, CDR2 FQNEAQ. In DNA form, the CDR3 reads TGTGCCAGCAGCGTACGGGGATCGACACAAGAGACCCAGTACTTC. Translating gives CASSVRGSTQETQYF.

J is TRBJ2-7 and V is TRBV7-6, with D uncertain. CDR3 length equals 15 residues. Trimming removed 1 base at V and 6 bases at J, with 16 bases between. CDR1 is SGHVS and CDR2 is FNYEAQ in the germline V gene. CDR3 nucleotide sequence: TGTGCCAGCAGCTTAGGAACCGCTATAAGCCTCGAGCAGTACTTC. Protein: CASSLGTAISLEQYF.

V usage is TRBV5-6 and J usage is TRBJ2-7; 8 nucleotides line up with TRBD1. The CDR3 covers 12 residues. Germline V gene lookup returns CDR1 SGHDT and CDR2 YYEEEE. V shed 6 bases and J 6 bases; nucleotides not matched to a gene: 5. This CDR3 is CASNRQGFEQYF. The CDR3 DNA follows: TGTGCCAGCAACAGACAGGGGTTCGAGCAGTACTTC.

The chain couples TRBV2 to TRBJ2-5; D unclear. Deletions cut 0 bases from V and 1 base from J, with 9 bases between. From germline, CDR1 is SNHLY and CDR2 FYNNEI. This CDR3 has 15 residues. CDR3 residues: CASSEALPSQETQYF. CDR3 DNA sequence: TGTGCCAGCAGTGAAGCGCTTCCCAGCCAAGAGACCCAGTACTTC.

The V call is TRBV29-1, the J call TRBJ2-3; D ambiguous. The germline gives CDR1 SQVTM, CDR2 ANQGSEA. This CDR3 spans 12 amino acids. Trimming left V 6 bases short and J 2 bases short, with 9 bases between. The CDR3 nucleotides read TGCAGCGTGGTAGGCCACACAGATACGCAGTATTTT. It yields the protein CSVVGHTDTQYF.

The J gene is TRBJ1-2, the V gene TRBV29-1; D call uncertain. CDR1 is SQVTM and CDR2 is ANQGSEA in the germline V gene. The length of the CDR3 is 14 residues. V dropped 6 bases and J dropped 7 bases, with 21 bases sitting between them. The CDR3 reads CSVATSVQSGGYTF. Written as DNA, the CDR3 is TGCAGCGTCGCCACTAGCGTTCAATCCGGTGGCTACACCTTC. Looking up the rest from reference TRBV29-1 and TRBJ1-2 gives the full variable domain: SAVISQKPSRDICQRGTSLTIQCQVDSQVTMMFWYRQQPGQSLTLIATANQGSEATYESGFVIDKFPISRPNLTFSTLTVSNMSPEDSSIYLCSVATSVQSGGYTFGSGTRLTVV.

This clone was observed a single time. This chain links TRBV2 with TRBJ1-6; perhaps TRBD1 as D (5 bases). Germline lookup yields CDR1 SNHLY and CDR2 FYNNEI. The CDR3 has 11 amino acids. V was cut by 7 bases and J by 14 bases, with 12 bases left in between. CDR3 region: CASTAGSALHF. The CDR3 DNA is TGTGCCAGCACCGCAGGGTCGGCCCTCCACTTT.

The rearrangement uses TRBV15 and TRBJ1-1, with unresolved D. The CDR3 extends over 13 amino acids. CDR1 and CDR2 (germline): LNHNV, YYDKDF (reference sequence). With 0 bases removed from V and 10 bases from J, the gap between germline ends came to 12 bases. Here the CDR3 DNA reads TGTGCCACCAGCAGAGAAAGTGGGTTAGGAGCTTTCTTT. This sequence encodes CATSRESGLGAFF.

This chain uses TRBV5-1 with TRBJ2-3; 10 bases match TRBD1. The CDR3 totals 16 residues. Germline V lookup: CDR1 SGHRS, CDR2 YFSETQ. V shed 1 base and J 5 bases; nucleotides not matched to a gene: 7. The DNA for the CDR3 is TGCGCCAGCAGCTTGTTGCTGGGACAGGGGAGAGATACGCAGTATTTT. Its translation is CASSLLLGQGRDTQYF.

A single count supports this clone. The CDR3: CASSQGSSYEQYF. CDR3 DNA sequence: TGCGCCAGCAGCCAAGGGAGCTCCTACGAGCAGTACTTC. The chain joins TRBV5-1 to TRBJ2-7; tentative D call: TRBD2 (5 bases). The ends were cut back, 4 bases at V and 0 bases at J, with 8 bases in the middle. The CDR3 has 13 amino acids. Per germline, CDR1 SGHRS and CDR2 YFSETQ.

J is TRBJ2-1 and V is TRBV30; the match to TRBD1 covers 7 bases. Trimming at V came to 8 bases and at J to 2 bases, leaving 3 bases not matched to a gene. CDR1 GTSNPN and CDR2 SVGIG come from the germline V gene (reference sequence). The CDR3 sequence is 12 residues long. The CDR3 DNA reads as TGTGCCGGGGACAGAACCTACAATGAGCAGTTCTTC. Translation: CAGDRTYNEQFF.

V and J are TRBV7-9 and TRBJ2-3, with D possibly TRBD2 on 6 matching bases. The CDR3 consists of 14 residues. Trimming took off 4 bases at V and 6 bases at J, with 14 bases between the two ends. CDR1 and CDR2 from the germline V gene are SEHNR and FQNEAQ (reference sequence). The CDR3 nucleotides are TGTGCCAGCAGCTCGGGACTTCCTGCGGATACGCAGTATTTT. Its protein is CASSSGLPADTQYF.

This CDR3 is CSVQGKAEAFF. The DNA for the CDR3 is TGCAGCGTTCAGGGAAAGGCTGAAGCTTTCTTT. The chain joins TRBV29-1 to TRBJ1-1, with a tentative D call TRBD1 (5 bases). Trimming cost V 5 bases and J 6 bases, with 10 bases left between them. The CDR3 extends over 11 amino acids. The germline V gene has CDR1 SQVTM and CDR2 ANQGSEA.

Only a few counts were recorded for this clone. The genes are TRBV7-2 and TRBJ1-5, with no clear D. V gave up 6 bases and J gave up 7 bases, with 16 bases separating them. There are 14 residues in the CDR3. The germline V gene has CDR1 SGHTA and CDR2 FQGNSA. The CDR3 DNA follows: TGTGCCAGCAGTCAGGATGGCAGCGACCAGCCCCAGCATTTT. Translated, it gives CASSQDGSDQPQHF. Together with reference TRBV7-2 and TRBJ1-5, the CDR3 gives the full variable domain: GAGVSQSPSNKVTEKGKDVELRCDPISGHTALYWYRQSLGQGLEFLIYFQGNSAPDKSGLPSDRFSAERTGGSVSTLTIQRTQQEDSAVYLCASSQDGSDQPQHFGDGTRLSIL.

J is TRBJ2-2 and V is TRBV19; D is undetermined. This CDR3 has 12 amino acids. Germline lookup yields CDR1 LNHDA and CDR2 SQIVND (reference sequence). Trimming left V 6 bases short and J 2 bases short, with 4 bases between. The chain's CDR3 is CASRSNTGELFF. In DNA, the CDR3 is TGTGCCAGTAGATCAAACACCGGGGAGCTGTTTTTT.

This clone appeared a few times. Distinct nucleotide sequences in the sample also encode this CDR3. This chain connects TRBV5-1 to TRBJ2-5, with D uncertain. Trimming stripped 4 bases from V and 3 bases from J, with 4 bases between. The germline V gene has CDR1 SGHRS and CDR2 YFSETQ. This CDR3 contains 11 residues. CDR3 residues: CASSLEETQYF. The CDR3 nucleotides read TGCGCCAGCAGCCTAGAAGAGACCCAGTACTTC.

The chain couples TRBV7-2 to TRBJ2-3, with TRBD2 identical over 8 bases. Germline CDR1 reads SGHTA; CDR2 reads FQGNSA. The V and J ends lost 1 base and 2 bases, in that order; junction bases with no gene match: 5. This CDR3 has 16 amino acids. The CDR3 DNA sequence: TGTGCCAGCAGCTTAGTGAGCGGGGGATTCACAGATACGCAGTATTTT. Encoded protein: CASSLVSGGFTDTQYF.

The chain couples TRBV7-9 to TRBJ1-1; D ambiguous. CDR3 length equals 15 residues. Looked up from germline, CDR1 is SEHNR and CDR2 is FQNEAQ (reference sequence). Trimming cost V 5 bases and J 2 bases, with 15 bases left between them. CDR3: CASSVQVWSNTEAFF. The CDR3 DNA follows: TGTGCCAGCAGCGTGCAGGTATGGAGTAACACTGAAGCTTTCTTT.

There are a few counts of this clone. The rearrangement uses TRBV7-2 and TRBJ1-2; D is uncertain. Germline loops: CDR1 SGHTA, CDR2 FQGNSA. V lost 1 base and J 4 bases, leaving 10 bases between the germline ends. This CDR3 has 14 residues. CDR3 DNA: TGTGCCAGCAGCTTAGGTGGTGAATTCTATGGCTACACCTTC. It specifies CASSLGGEFYGYTF.

The CDR3 sequence is CASGWRVESPLHF. The DNA of the CDR3 is TGTGCCAGTGGGTGGAGGGTGGAATCACCCCTCCACTTT. The V call is TRBV27, the J call TRBJ1-6, with D uncertain. V was shortened by 9 bases and J by 10 bases, with 16 bases between the two germline ends. The CDR3 is 13 amino acids. The germline V gene encodes CDR1 MNHEY and CDR2 SMNVEV (reference sequence).

This rearrangement joins TRBV29-1 to TRBJ1-1; a possible D gene is TRBD1 (5 bases). The V end was cut by 0 bases, the J end by 2 bases, with 19 bases between. CDR3 length equals 17 residues. Per germline, CDR1 SQVTM and CDR2 ANQGSEA. The CDR3 region is CSVEDLGRQSYNTEAFF. CDR3 coding DNA: TGCAGCGTTGAAGATCTAGGTCGACAGAGCTATAACACTGAAGCTTTCTTT.

This clone turned up a few times. DNA of the CDR3: TGTGCCAGCAGTGGGTCTTATAGCGGGGGGGTCTCCTACAATGAGCAGTTCTTC. Translating it yields CASSGSYSGGVSYNEQFF. This chain joins TRBV6-1 and TRBJ2-1, with 11 nucleotides matching TRBD2. The germline V gene encodes CDR1 MNHNS and CDR2 SASEGT. The V segment lost 4 bases and the J segment 0 bases; nucleotides outside the gene matches: 8. The CDR3 consists of 18 residues.